The 21 T cell receptor beta chains in this list originate from one sample, sequenced in a study of blood T cell repertoires in COVID-19. Clones were read by immunoSEQ multiplex PCR, and TCRdb kept only the in-frame ones, dropping some. The sample comprises 70,000 to 80,000 clones, more than 65% of which are singletons, and around 10% rests with the top ten. The sequenced sample was peripheral blood. These receptors were taken from a man aged 50 to 59 with acute or convalescent COVID-19.

The gene calls are TRBV27 and TRBJ1-1, with TRBD1 matching over 7 bases. Germline loops: CDR1 MNHEY, CDR2 SMNVEV (reference sequence). Losses at the gene ends were 5 bases for V and 3 bases for J; bases not matched to a gene: 12. The CDR3 contains 16 residues. CDR3 coding DNA: TGTGCCAGCAGTCCGATTCCTGACAGGGTGGACACTGAAGCTTTCTTT. Translation gives CASSPIPDRVDTEAFF.

This chain joins TRBV7-9 and TRBJ2-3; 7 bases are a match to TRBD1. In germline, CDR1 is SEHNR, CDR2 FQNEAQ (reference sequence). V shed 5 bases, J shed 4 bases, and the junction held 6 bases outside the gene matches. The CDR3 has 14 amino acids. The CDR3 region is CASSRTGAADTQYF. As DNA, the CDR3 is TGTGCCAGCAGCCGCACAGGGGCTGCAGATACGCAGTATTTT.

This clone was counted only a few times. The gene calls are TRBV2 and TRBJ2-5; D is unresolved. The CDR3 covers 12 residues. Trimming cost V 4 bases and J 4 bases, with 7 bases left between them. Germline V gives CDR1 SNHLY, CDR2 FYNNEI. The CDR3 here is CASSVGGETQYF. DNA for the CDR3: TGTGCCAGCAGTGTCGGTGGAGAGACCCAGTACTTC.

The CDR3 region is CASRSGNQPQHF. The CDR3 nucleotides are TGTGCCAGTAGGTCTGGCAATCAGCCCCAGCATTTT. The rearrangement joins TRBV19 to TRBJ1-5; D call uncertain. This CDR3 region has 12 residues. Germline V gene lookup returns CDR1 LNHDA and CDR2 SQIVND (reference sequence). V gave up 6 bases and J gave up 2 bases, with 5 bases separating them.

The gene calls are TRBV5-1 and TRBJ1-3; 8 nucleotides line up with TRBD1. Germline V gene data show CDR1 as SGHRS and CDR2 as YFSETQ. J gave up 0 bases and V 4 bases, and 6 bases lay outside the gene matches. The CDR3 has 16 residues. CDR3 bases: TGCGCCAGCAGCCCGGGACAGGCTCTCTCTGGAAACACCATATATTTT. Translation: CASSPGQALSGNTIYF. The full variable domain, in which reference TRBV5-1 and TRBJ1-3 provide the parts outside the CDR3, is KAGVTQTPRYLIKTRGQQVTLSCSPISGHRSVSWYQQTPGQGLQFLFEYFSETQRNKGNFPGRFSGRQFSNSRSEMNVSTLELGDSALYLCASSPGQALSGNTIYFGEGSWLTVV.

The rearrangement links TRBV30 to TRBJ1-5; D ambiguous. The V end lost 2 bases, the J end lost 4 bases, and 9 bases lay between the germline ends. Germline V gene sequence: CDR1 GTSNPN, CDR2 SVGIG (reference sequence). CDR3 size: 13 residues. Here the CDR3 reads CAWSMAGNQPQHF. The CDR3 DNA reads as TGTGCCTGGAGTATGGCGGGGAATCAGCCCCAGCATTTT.

This CDR3 is CASSLEGTGKYEQYF. The CDR3 nucleotides read TGTGCCAGCAGCTTAGAAGGGACAGGGAAATACGAGCAGTACTTC. The chain carries TRBV13 and TRBJ2-7; 9 bases are a match to TRBD1. There are 15 residues in the CDR3. Looked up from germline, CDR1 is PRHDT and CDR2 is FYEKMQ (reference sequence). V lost 1 base, J lost 4 bases, and 5 bases stayed unmatched.

The chain uses TRBV9 and TRBJ2-1, with D tentatively TRBD2 (5 bases). Trimming took off 4 bases at V and 0 bases at J, with 14 bases between the two ends. CDR1 and CDR2 (germline): SGDLS, YYNGEE. CDR3 length equals 16 residues. The CDR3 bases are TGTGCCAGCAGCCTCTCCGGGGTCAGCTCCTACAATGAGCAGTTCTTC. It specifies CASSLSGVSSYNEQFF. Full variable domain (outside the CDR3, taken from reference TRBV9 and TRBJ2-1): DSGVTQTPKHLITATGQRVTLRCSPRSGDLSVYWYQQSLDQGLQFLIQYYNGEERAKGNILERFSAQQFPDLHSELNLSSLELGDSALYFCASSLSGVSSYNEQFFGPGTRLTVL.

This chain links TRBV7-6 with TRBJ1-4; 7 nucleotides align to TRBD1. Germline assignment: CDR1 SGHVS and CDR2 FNYEAQ. The CDR3 covers 15 residues. The junction had 11 bases not matched to a gene; V was cut back by 5 bases and J by 8 bases. The CDR3 DNA reads TGTGCCAGCAGCCCCCCTCGGACAGGAGCCGAAAAACTGTTTTTT. Residues: CASSPPRTGAEKLFF.

The chain recombines TRBV5-5 with TRBJ1-1, with D unclear. The germline V gene has CDR1 SGHKS and CDR2 YYEKEE (reference sequence). The CDR3 runs to 15 residues. The V and J ends lost 4 bases and 2 bases respectively, with 15 bases between them. The CDR3 here is CASSQKTLQNTEAFF. CDR3 in DNA: TGTGCCAGCAGCCAAAAGACACTCCAAAACACTGAAGCTTTCTTT.

The chain carries TRBV9 and TRBJ1-2, with D perhaps matching TRBD1 (6 bases). Germline CDR1 SGDLS, CDR2 YYNGEE. The ends were cut back, 2 bases at V and 4 bases at J, with 15 bases in the middle. CDR3 length: 15 residues. The CDR3 nucleotides are TGTGCCAGCAGCGTGTTAAGGACACAGGGCTATGGCTACACCTTC. It encodes CASSVLRTQGYGYTF. The full variable domain, its missing parts supplied by reference TRBV9 and TRBJ1-2, is DSGVTQTPKHLITATGQRVTLRCSPRSGDLSVYWYQQSLDQGLQFLIQYYNGEERAKGNILERFSAQQFPDLHSELNLSSLELGDSALYFCASSVLRTQGYGYTFGSGTRLTVV.

The chain joins TRBV5-5 to TRBJ1-5; D uncertain. Trimming took off 0 bases at V and 2 bases at J, with 6 bases between the two ends. Germline CDR1 is SGHKS and CDR2 is YYEKEE (reference sequence). This CDR3 is 14 amino acids long. The CDR3 sequence is CASSLEHGNQPQHF. DNA of the CDR3: TGTGCCAGCAGCTTGGAGCACGGCAATCAGCCCCAGCATTTT.

The chain combines TRBV27 with TRBJ2-3; D is perhaps TRBD2 (6 bases). This CDR3 comprises 15 residues. The V and J ends lost 6 bases and 6 bases respectively, with 19 bases between them. Germline V gene lookup returns CDR1 MNHEY and CDR2 SMNVEV (reference sequence). The CDR3 here is CASSRSTRGEDTQYF. CDR3 coding DNA: TGTGCCAGCAGCCGCTCGACGCGGGGTGAGGATACGCAGTATTTT.

The V gene is TRBV11-2, the J gene TRBJ1-6, with 12 bases fitting TRBD1. Losses at the gene ends were 1 base for V and 6 bases for J; bases not matched to a gene: 4. From germline, CDR1 is SGHAT and CDR2 FQNNGV. The CDR3 is 17 amino acids. Here the CDR3 DNA reads TGTGCCAGCAGCTTAGGGGGACAGGGGGCGATTAATTCACCCCTCCACTTT. Translating gives CASSLGGQGAINSPLHF. Combining the CDR3 with reference TRBV11-2 and TRBJ1-6 gives the whole variable domain EAGVAQSPRYKIIEKRQSVAFWCNPISGHATLYWYQQILGQGPKLLIQFQNNGVVDDSQLPKDRFSAERLKGVDSTLKIQPAKLEDSAVYLCASSLGGQGAINSPLHFGNGTRLTVT.

The J gene is TRBJ2-5, the V gene TRBV5-4, with D possibly TRBD2 on 5 matching bases. In germline, CDR1 is SGHNT, CDR2 YYREEE (reference sequence). The CDR3 has 13 residues. V shed 0 bases and J shed 2 bases, with 5 bases lying between them. CDR3 DNA sequence: TGTGCCAGCAGCTTGGGAGGGCAAGAGACCCAGTACTTC. Translation gives CASSLGGQETQYF.

This chain links TRBV28 with TRBJ2-3; 10 nucleotides match TRBD2. V lost 10 bases to trimming and J lost 1 base; unmatched junction nucleotides: 2. This CDR3 has 13 amino acids. The germline gives CDR1 MDHEN, CDR2 SYDVKM. The CDR3 DNA sequence: TGTGCCACGCTAGCGGGAGGCACAGATACGCAGTATTTT. It codes for CATLAGGTDTQYF.

The rearrangement joins TRBV24-1 to TRBJ2-5; 7 bases are a match to TRBD1. Germline CDR1 is KGHDR and CDR2 is SFDVKD. Unmatched junction bases numbered 16, after V lost 3 bases and J lost 7 bases. The CDR3 contains 17 residues. The CDR3 DNA sequence: TGTGCCACCAGTGATAGCACCGGGACAGAAAATCCCGGGACCCAGTACTTC. Translated, it gives CATSDSTGTENPGTQYF.

This clone was seen once. V and J are TRBV2 and TRBJ2-1; 13 nucleotides line up with TRBD2. Trimming at V came to 6 bases and at J to 6 bases, leaving 8 bases not matched to a gene. Per the germline V gene, CDR1 is SNHLY and CDR2 is FYNNEI. CDR3 length: 16 amino acids. The CDR3 nucleotides are TGTGCCAGCAGCTATACTAGCGGGAGGGTTCTCAATGAGCAGTTCTTC. It is translated as CASSYTSGRVLNEQFF.

This chain links TRBV4-2 with TRBJ2-2, with D possibly matching TRBD1 (5 bases). Germline CDR1 LGHNA, CDR2 YNFKEQ. Trimming stripped 3 bases from V and 1 base from J, with 9 bases between. CDR3 length: 15 residues. CDR3 protein: CASSQTGQNTGELFF. The CDR3 nucleotides read TGTGCCAGCAGCCAGACCGGACAGAACACCGGGGAGCTGTTTTTT.

The rearrangement uses TRBV7-2 and TRBJ1-3; D is unclear. Trimming shortened V by 5 bases and J by 2 bases, and 7 bases separated the two germline ends. CDR1 and CDR2 from the germline V gene are SGHTA and FQGNSA. There are 13 residues in the CDR3. CDR3 residues: CASSRETGNTIYF. The CDR3 DNA sequence: TGTGCCAGCAGCCGGGAGACTGGAAACACCATATATTTT.

V gene TRBV18 combines with J gene TRBJ2-3, with TRBD1 identical over 8 bases. Germline V gene sequence: CDR1 KGHSH, CDR2 LQKENI. Losses at the gene ends were 3 bases for V and 5 bases for J; bases not matched to a gene: 13. The CDR3 sequence is 17 residues long. CDR3 bases: TGTGCCAGCTCACCGTTTGCCGTGACAGGGGACAGAGATACGCAGTATTTT. Translation: CASSPFAVTGDRDTQYF.